Presented here are 30 T cell receptor beta chains from one specimen sequenced in a study of blood T cells in healthy people across ages. Sample-barcoded 5' priming and a J-beta primer mix drove a second PCR of about 6 to 12 cycles. TCRdb itself ran the 5' RACE reads through MiXCR, one entry per CDR3 protein. The sample holds some 920,000 distinct CDR3 sequences, roughly half seen once. The sample consisted of blood. The receptor source for this set is a woman aged 55-70 years in good health.

This clonotype was detected only a few times. V usage is TRBV12-3 or TRBV12-4 and J usage is TRBJ2-5; TRBD2 aligns across 10 bases. With 5 bases clipped from V and 5 bases from J, the junction kept 14 bases outside the gene matches. The CDR3 loop spans 17 amino acids. DNA of the CDR3: TGTGCCAGCAGTCAGGGGAAGACTAGCGGGTTTACGGAGACCCAGTACTTC. This translates into CASSQGKTSGFTETQYF.

The chain combines TRBV28 with TRBJ2-5; 11 positions agree with TRBD2. Germline CDR1 is MDHEN and CDR2 is SYDVKM. This CDR3 contains 14 residues. J was trimmed by 11 bases and V by 6 bases; bases with no gene match: 11. The chain's CDR3 is CASRIAGGGGEQYF. Here the CDR3 DNA reads TGTGCCAGCAGAATAGCGGGAGGGGGGGGTGAGCAGTACTTC.

On this clonotype: This may come from a read error, since a much larger clone is one base off. The chain links TRBV7-3 to TRBJ2-1, with no clear D. This CDR3 spans 12 amino acids. V lost 5 bases and J 5 bases, leaving 7 bases between the germline ends. Per germline, CDR1 SGHTA and CDR2 FQGTGA. The CDR3 region is CASSPTNNEQFF. CDR3 nucleotide sequence: TGTGCCAGCAGCCCCACCAACAATGAGCAGTTCTTC.

This clonotype has just one count. This chain joins TRBV12-3 or TRBV12-4 and TRBJ2-1; D possibly corresponds to TRBD1 (6 bases). The ends were cut back, 4 bases at V and 7 bases at J, with 8 bases in the middle. The CDR3 runs 12 residues. The CDR3 loop reads CASSWQGNEQFF. The CDR3 region has the DNA TGTGCCAGCAGTTGGCAGGGGAATGAGCAGTTCTTC.

The V and J genes are TRBV11-2 and TRBJ1-2; TRBD1 might be the D (5 bases). CDR1 and CDR2 from the germline V gene are SGHAT and FQNNGV. Trimming pared 4 bases from V and 7 bases from J, leaving 22 bases between. The CDR3 consists of 16 residues. CDR3 DNA sequence: TGTGCCAGCAGCTCGGTGAGGGGACCCAATTCCTTTGGCTACACCTTC. Its translation is CASSSVRGPNSFGYTF. The full variable domain, its missing parts supplied by reference TRBV11-2 and TRBJ1-2, is EAGVAQSPRYKIIEKRQSVAFWCNPISGHATLYWYQQILGQGPKLLIQFQNNGVVDDSQLPKDRFSAERLKGVDSTLKIQPAKLEDSAVYLCASSSVRGPNSFGYTFGSGTRLTVV.

The chain employs TRBV29-1 and TRBJ1-2; D is ambiguous. The CDR3 length is 11 residues. Per the germline V gene, CDR1 is SQVTM and CDR2 is ANQGSEA. The germline V and J ends were trimmed by 4 bases and 7 bases, with 10 bases remaining between them. The CDR3 loop is CSVGVDSGYTF. The CDR3 DNA sequence: TGCAGCGTTGGGGTCGACTCTGGCTACACCTTC.

This clonotype has more than one count but fewer than ten. V is TRBV4-1 and J is TRBJ2-3; D is unresolved. The germline V gene encodes CDR1 MGHRA and CDR2 YSYEKL. V lost 0 bases and J lost 0, with 4 bases in between. This CDR3 spans 14 amino acids. CDR3: CASSQDTSTDTQYF. The CDR3 coding sequence is TGCGCCAGCAGCCAAGACACCAGCACAGATACGCAGTATTTT.

The gene calls are TRBV4-1 and TRBJ2-1; 11 positions agree with TRBD2. Trimming removed 3 bases from V and 7 bases from J; junction bases left unmatched: 5. CDR3 length equals 15 residues. The germline gives CDR1 MGHRA, CDR2 YSYEKL. The CDR3 reads CASSQRSGRVNEQFF. CDR3 sequence (DNA): TGCGCCAGCAGCCAGCGTAGCGGGAGGGTTAATGAGCAGTTCTTC.

Only a few counts were recorded for this clonotype. V usage is TRBV10-3 and J usage is TRBJ1-2, with 7 bases that match TRBD1. CDR3 length: 16 amino acids. The V and J ends lost 6 bases and 2 bases, in that order; junction bases with no gene match: 12. CDR1 is ENHRY, CDR2 SYGVKD, per germline. The DNA of the CDR3 is TGTGCCATCAGAGGGGGCGATGGAGGGGTAAACTATGGCTACACCTTC. Its protein is CAIRGGDGGVNYGYTF.

This clonotype has only a few counts. The rearrangement links TRBV24-1 to TRBJ1-5, with a possible D match to TRBD1 (5 bases). There are 15 residues in the CDR3. The V and J ends lost 5 bases and 9 bases respectively, with 19 bases between them. Germline V lookup: CDR1 KGHDR, CDR2 SFDVKD. CDR3 residues: CATSATGGSQMPQHF. The CDR3 nucleotides are TGTGCCACCAGTGCCACGGGGGGAAGTCAGATGCCCCAGCATTTT.

The chain has TRBV20-1 and TRBJ2-1; no clear D. The J call is doubtful: the DNA matches TRBJ2-7 better. This CDR3 contains 15 residues. Germline-derived CDR1 and CDR2 are DFQATT and SNEGSKA (reference sequence). CDR3 amino acids: CSAPPAAGSYNEQYF. As DNA, the CDR3 is TGCAGTGCCCCCCCCGCGGCCGGCTCCTACAATGAGCAGTACTTC.

In its sample, this clonotype was seen once. J is TRBJ2-4 and V is TRBV11-2; possible D gene TRBD1, 8 bases. The CDR3 has 15 residues. V was trimmed by 5 bases and J by 9 bases, leaving 20 bases between them. Germline CDR1 SGHAT, CDR2 FQNNGV. For the CDR3, the DNA is TGTGCCAGCAGCCCCGAGCGGGACAGGCTCTTCATTCAGTACTTC. It translates to CASSPERDRLFIQYF.

The V gene is TRBV7-9, the J gene TRBJ2-2; 14 nucleotides align to TRBD2. The CDR3 is 17 residues long. After removal of 6 bases from V and 6 bases from J, the junction contained 9 bases not matched to a gene. Germline V gene sequence: CDR1 SEHNR, CDR2 FQNEAQ (reference sequence). CDR3: CASSQGLAGVPPGELFF. The CDR3 DNA is TGTGCCAGCAGTCAGGGACTAGCGGGAGTCCCCCCCGGGGAGCTGTTTTTT.

Remarks on this clonotype: Sequence at one end of the junction differs from germline and may be a read error. The CDR3 reads CASSQTLAGGSDEQYF. CDR3 DNA sequence: TGCGCCAGCAGCCAGACTCTAGCGGGGGGCTCCGACGAGCAGTACTTC. The chain couples TRBV4-3 to TRBJ2-7, with 11 bases fitting TRBD2. CDR3 size: 16 residues. Germline V CDR1 and CDR2: LGHNA, YSLEER.

This rearrangement joins TRBV20-1 to TRBJ2-4, with a weak D call TRBD2 (6 bases). The J call is doubtful: the DNA matches TRBJ2-7 better. Germline V CDR1 and CDR2: DFQATT, SNEGSKA (reference sequence). CDR3 size: 13 residues. This CDR3 is CSARVSGNYEQYF. CDR3 coding DNA: TGCAGTGCTAGAGTTAGCGGCAACTACGAGCAGTACTTC.

This clonotype was counted between two and nine times. The chain carries TRBV9 and TRBJ2-5; 9 bases align to TRBD1. The CDR3 sequence is 14 residues long. V lost 2 bases and J lost 4; bases outside the gene matches: 3. Germline lookup yields CDR1 SGDLS and CDR2 YYNGEE. DNA for the CDR3: TGTGCCAGCAGCGTGGGACAGGGTGGAGAGACCCAGTACTTC. Translated: CASSVGQGGETQYF.

The CDR3 loop is CATGTGGYNEQYF. The CDR3, as DNA: TGTGCCACCGGGACAGGGGGCTATAATGAGCAGTACTTC. The V gene is TRBV24-1, the J gene TRBJ2-7; 12 bases fit TRBD1. The CDR3 runs to 13 residues. V was pared by 9 bases and J by 7 bases, with 6 bases of the junction left unmatched. From germline, CDR1 is KGHDR and CDR2 SFDVKD.

This clonotype has more than one count but fewer than ten. The genes are TRBV6-6 and TRBJ2-6, with 10 bases lining up with TRBD1. The CDR3 is 17 residues long. Trimming removed 6 bases from V and 1 base from J; junction bases left unmatched: 6. CDR1 MNHNY and CDR2 SVGAGI come from the germline V gene (reference sequence). The CDR3 DNA follows: TGTGCCAGCAGATCCGGGACAGGGGCTTCTGGGGCCAACGTCCTGACTTTC. Protein: CASRSGTGASGANVLTF.

This clonotype was seen a few times. The rearrangement uses TRBV12-3 or TRBV12-4 and TRBJ2-2; tentatively, D is TRBD2 (7 bases). CDR3 length: 17 residues. V was trimmed by 6 bases and J by 2 bases, leaving 19 bases between them. The DNA for the CDR3 is TGTGCCAGCAGCCCTATTAGGGGGAGGGTCAACACCGGGGAGCTGTTTTTT. This codes for CASSPIRGRVNTGELFF.

Comments on this clonotype: One junction end does not reproduce the germline sequence, and a read error may be involved. The chain's CDR3 is CASRGERYSYEQCF. For the CDR3, the DNA is TGTGCCAGCAGGGGGGAGCGGTACTCCTACGAGCAGTGCTTC. This rearrangement joins TRBV6-2 or TRBV6-3 to TRBJ2-7; D may be TRBD1 or TRBD2 (5 bases each). The CDR3 extends over 14 amino acids. In germline, CDR1 is MNHEY, CDR2 SVGEGT.

On this clonotype: The junction and the germline gene differ at one end; a read error may be behind it. V and J are TRBV6-2 or TRBV6-3 and TRBJ2-1; D is unclear. The CDR3 is made up of 11 amino acids. Germline loops: CDR1 MNHEY, CDR2 SVGEGT. CDR3 sequence reads: CASSTGPEEFF. In nucleotides, the CDR3 is TGTGCCAGCAGCACCGGTCCTGAGGAGTTCTTC.

The V gene is TRBV7-9, the J gene TRBJ2-5, with 11 bases identical to TRBD2. Germline V lookup: CDR1 SEHNR, CDR2 FQNEAQ (reference sequence). This CDR3 is built from 15 residues. The J segment lost 3 bases and the V segment lost 5 bases, leaving 5 bases of the junction unmatched. CDR3 nucleotides: TGTGCCAGCAGCGGACTAGCGGGTGTTAAAGAGACCCAGTACTTC. Its protein product is CASSGLAGVKETQYF. Supplemented by reference TRBV7-9 and TRBJ2-5, the full variable domain reads DTGVSQNPRHKITKRGQNVTFRCDPISEHNRLYWYRQTLGQGPEFLTYFQNEAQLEKSRLLSDRFSAERPKGSFSTLEIQRTEQGDSAMYLCASSGLAGVKETQYFGPGTRLLVL.

This clonotype came up a few times. The chain links TRBV20-1 to TRBJ1-1, with unresolved D. Trimming removed 6 bases from V and 1 base from J, with 9 bases in between. The CDR3 covers 12 residues. Germline assignment: CDR1 DFQATT and CDR2 SNEGSKA (reference sequence). The CDR3 sequence is CSAPRQNTEAFF. CDR3 DNA: TGCAGTGCCCCCCGCCAGAACACTGAAGCTTTCTTT.

Only a few counts were recorded for this clonotype. The chain recombines TRBV7-2 with TRBJ2-3; D is unclear. The CDR3 runs to 14 residues. The germline CDR1 and CDR2 sequences are SGHTA and FQGNSA. V shed 2 bases and J shed 2 bases, with 8 bases lying between them. CDR3 DNA: TGTGCCAGCAGCTTAATCCTTACCACAGATACGCAGTATTTT. It encodes CASSLILTTDTQYF.

This clonotype came up a few times. This rearrangement joins TRBV10-1 to TRBJ2-6, with D unclear. V lost 3 bases, J lost 0 bases, and 6 bases lay in between. The CDR3 covers 15 residues. Germline values: CDR1 WNHNN, CDR2 SYGVQD (reference sequence). The CDR3 region has the DNA TGCGCCAGCAGTGATGGAAGCTCTGGGGCCAACGTCCTGACTTTC. This translates into CASSDGSSGANVLTF.

V and J are TRBV20-1 and TRBJ1-6, with 10 bases identical to TRBD1. Germline lookup yields CDR1 DFQATT and CDR2 SNEGSKA (reference sequence). V dropped 2 bases and J dropped 7; count of bases not matched to a gene: 5. This CDR3 is 15 amino acids long. CDR3 nucleotide sequence: TGCAGTGCTAGACGGACAGGGGGTAGGAATTCACCCCTCCACTTT. Translated, it gives CSARRTGGRNSPLHF.

This clonotype was seen just once. This chain joins TRBV20-1 and TRBJ1-5, with D possibly being TRBD1 (6 bases). Trimming pared 5 bases from V and 5 bases from J, leaving 16 bases between. Per germline, CDR1 DFQATT and CDR2 SNEGSKA (reference sequence). This CDR3 has 14 residues. DNA for the CDR3: TGCAGTGCTCGGCGGAGGGGGGGAGATCAGCCCCAGCATTTT. Its translation is CSARRRGGDQPQHF.

This clonotype appeared a few times. This chain links TRBV4-2 with TRBJ2-5; 11 bases align to TRBD2. The J call could be wrong; TRBJ2-7 is a better fit for the DNA end. Germline V lookup: CDR1 LGHNA, CDR2 YNFKEQ. The CDR3 consists of 13 residues. The CDR3 loop is CASSLAGGNEQYF. The CDR3 region has the DNA TGTGCCAGCAGCCTAGCGGGAGGGAACGAGCAGTACTTC.

The chain links TRBV6-2 or TRBV6-3 to TRBJ2-7; 13 nucleotides line up with TRBD2. J gave up 5 bases and V 4 bases, and 5 bases lay outside the gene matches. The CDR3 consists of 15 residues. Germline V gene lookup returns CDR1 MNHEY and CDR2 SVGEGT. The CDR3 coding sequence is TGTGCCAGCAGTTCCGGGACTAGCGGGGTGGACGAGCAGTACTTC. It encodes CASSSGTSGVDEQYF.

The V and J genes are TRBV4-2 and TRBJ2-1; 7 nucleotides agree with TRBD1. The CDR3 is 14 amino acids. Per germline, CDR1 LGHNA and CDR2 YNFKEQ. Trimming cost V 4 bases and J 3 bases; bases outside gene matches: 3. The CDR3 DNA reads TGTGCCAGCAGCCTCCGGACAGGCTACAATGAGCAGTTCTTC. It specifies CASSLRTGYNEQFF.